Included here is one T cell receptor beta chain sequence, with context. Its antigen remains unknown. A much larger clone lies a single base off, so this may be a read error. The donors, all healthy, were Caucasians living in Russia, aged about 6 to 90. The data were taken from a study of blood T cells in healthy people across ages. Study outcomes and limitations: There was a strong correlation between TCR beta diversity and naive T cell percentage.

Using a J-beta primer mix together with a sample-barcoded 5' primer, a second PCR was run for about 6 to 11 cycles. All cDNA molecules were each tagged by a template-switch adaptor with 12 random nucleotides. Sequencing yielded, for each sample, at least 3 million paired-end reads carrying CDR3. TCRdb processed the 5' RACE reads anew with MiXCR; each CDR3 protein has one entry. The table has 850,000 or so distinct CDR3 sequences, around 30% seen once. Losses at the gene ends were 4 bases for V and 0 bases for J; bases not matched to a gene: 9. CDR1 MNHEY and CDR2 SMNVEV come from the germline V gene (reference sequence). The CDR3 length is 18 residues.

Specimen: blood. This TCR derives from an elderly woman in good health. The rearrangement joins TRBV27 to TRBJ2-3; 11 bases fit TRBD2. The CDR3 sequence: CASSCSGLAAFSTDTQYF. DNA for the CDR3: TGTGCCAGCAGTTGCTCGGGACTAGCGGCTTTTAGCACAGATACGCAGTATTTT.